One sample yielded the 23 T cell receptor beta chains listed below, sequenced in a study of cytomegalovirus exposure and HLA in healthy donors. Generated by immunoSEQ multiplex PCR, the TCRdb table keeps only in-frame clones and is missing some. The table records roughly 330,000 clones, around 87% of them present only once. The sequenced material came from PBMCs. These TCRs come from a woman aged 30 to 39 in good health and CMV-seropositive.

V usage is TRBV7-6 and J usage is TRBJ2-5, with D tentatively TRBD2 (5 bases). Trimming left V 5 bases short and J 4 bases short, with 17 bases between. The germline V gene has CDR1 SGHVS and CDR2 FNYEAQ. The CDR3 contains 15 residues. DNA of the CDR3: TGTGCCAGCAGCCCTCGGAGGAACAACCGAGAGACCCAGTACTTC. The encoded protein is CASSPRRNNRETQYF.

The V and J genes are TRBV7-6 and TRBJ2-5; tentatively, D is TRBD2 (7 bases). Germline CDR1 SGHVS, CDR2 FNYEAQ. This CDR3 has 16 residues. The V gene lost 5 bases and the J gene lost 3 bases, with 19 bases spanning the gap. The CDR3 nucleotides are TGTGCCAGCAGCAACCACGGGCGGGGGCTGGAAGAGACCCAGTACTTC. Protein product: CASSNHGRGLEETQYF.

This chain uses TRBV13 with TRBJ1-4; no clear D gene. Germline V gene data show CDR1 as PRHDT and CDR2 as FYEKMQ (reference sequence). V gave up 3 bases and J gave up 2 bases, with 13 bases separating them. The CDR3 consists of 16 residues. In DNA form, the CDR3 reads TGTGCCAGCAGCTTGACCCAAGGGTTTACTAATGAAAAACTGTTTTTT. Amino acids: CASSLTQGFTNEKLFF.

The chain links TRBV15 to TRBJ2-2; D may be TRBD1 (5 bases). Trimming removed 9 bases from V and 0 bases from J, with 11 bases in between. This CDR3 region has 14 residues. Looked up from germline, CDR1 is LNHNV and CDR2 is YYDKDF (reference sequence). In DNA form, the CDR3 reads TGTGCCACAAGTAGGGGCGCGAACACCGGGGAGCTGTTTTTT. It is translated as CATSRGANTGELFF.

The V and J genes are TRBV2 and TRBJ1-1; D remains unclear. Germline V CDR1 and CDR2: SNHLY, FYNNEI. This CDR3 has 15 residues. V shed 5 bases and J shed 5 bases, with 18 bases lying between them. CDR3 in amino acids: CASSHTVGSGTEAFF. CDR3 DNA: TGTGCCAGCAGTCATACTGTGGGGAGTGGGACTGAAGCTTTCTTT. Supplemented by reference TRBV2 and TRBJ1-1, the full variable domain reads EPEVTQTPSHQVTQMGQEVILRCVPISNHLYFYWYRQILGQKVEFLVSFYNNEISEKSEIFDDQFSVERPDGSNFTLKIRSTKLEDSAMYFCASSHTVGSGTEAFFGQGTRLTVV.

This sequence joins TRBV27 and TRBJ2-4; D is unresolved. Germline loops: CDR1 MNHEY, CDR2 SMNVEV (reference sequence). V lost 4 bases, J lost 0 bases, and 10 bases lay in between. The CDR3 spans 15 residues. The CDR3 DNA is TGTGCCAGCAGTTCCCTCTCGGTAGCCAAAAACATTCAGTACTTC. It encodes CASSSLSVAKNIQYF.

This clone was picked up one time. The rearrangement uses TRBV7-9 and TRBJ2-1; a weak D match, TRBD1 (6 bases). The germline V gene has CDR1 SEHNR and CDR2 FQNEAQ (reference sequence). CDR3 size: 14 residues. The V end was cut by 6 bases, the J end by 4 bases, with 13 bases between. CDR3: CASSRDTKYNEQFF. In nucleotides, the CDR3 is TGTGCCAGCAGTAGGGACACTAAATACAATGAGCAGTTCTTC.

The V and J genes are TRBV27 and TRBJ1-5; D unresolved. V was shortened by 3 bases and J by 4 bases, with 16 bases between the two germline ends. Germline CDR1 MNHEY, CDR2 SMNVEV (reference sequence). CDR3 length: 16 amino acids. CDR3 bases: TGTGCCAGCAGTTTTCGGGGTTTGGGGATAAATCAGCCCCAGCATTTT. Protein: CASSFRGLGINQPQHF.

V and J are TRBV18 and TRBJ1-3, with D possibly being TRBD1 (6 bases). V gave up 3 bases and J gave up 6 bases, with 12 bases separating them. The CDR3 loop spans 14 amino acids. Germline V gene data show CDR1 as KGHSH and CDR2 as LQKENI. Written as DNA, the CDR3 is TGTGCCAGCTCACCGTGGGACAAAGAAAACACCATATATTTT. It translates to CASSPWDKENTIYF.

The rearrangement uses TRBV4-1 and TRBJ2-3, with D perhaps TRBD1 (5 bases). Per the germline V gene, CDR1 is MGHRA and CDR2 is YSYEKL. V shed 0 bases and J shed 4 bases, with 8 bases lying between them. The CDR3 totals 14 residues. CDR3 loop: CASSQDPRADTQYF. The CDR3 bases are TGCGCCAGCAGCCAAGATCCCAGGGCAGATACGCAGTATTTT.

The chain has TRBV7-6 and TRBJ2-7; D possibly uses TRBD1 or TRBD2 (5 bases each). Germline values: CDR1 SGHVS, CDR2 FNYEAQ. V lost 2 bases and J 6 bases, leaving 8 bases between the germline ends. CDR3 length: 12 amino acids. DNA of the CDR3: TGTGCCAGCAGCTTATGGGGGAGCGAGCAGTACTTC. Protein product: CASSLWGSEQYF.

The chain joins TRBV28 to TRBJ2-7, with TRBD2 matching 7 bases. CDR1 is MDHEN, CDR2 SYDVKM, per germline. V lost 6 bases and J lost 2; bases outside the gene matches: 7. The CDR3 is 14 amino acids. CDR3 in amino acids: CASSRLAPTYEQYF. The CDR3 coding sequence is TGTGCCAGCAGCAGACTAGCCCCCACCTACGAGCAGTACTTC. Filled out from reference TRBV28 and TRBJ2-7, the complete variable domain reads DVKVTQSSRYLVKRTGEKVFLECVQDMDHENMFWYRQDPGLGLRLIYFSYDVKMKEKGDIPEGYSVSREKKERFSLILESASTNQTSMYLCASSRLAPTYEQYFGPGTRLTVT.

The chain employs TRBV27 and TRBJ1-2; TRBD1 might be the D (5 bases). The germline V gene has CDR1 MNHEY and CDR2 SMNVEV (reference sequence). V lost 2 bases and J 1 base, leaving 8 bases between the germline ends. The CDR3 has 14 residues. The CDR3 protein is CASSLDRFNYGYTF. The CDR3 nucleotides are TGTGCCAGCAGTTTAGACAGATTTAACTATGGCTACACCTTC.

The chain links TRBV4-2 to TRBJ2-7; possibly TRBD2 for D (5 bases). The CDR3 loop spans 14 amino acids. Germline CDR1 is LGHNA and CDR2 is YNFKEQ. V lost 1 base, J lost 3 bases, and 10 bases lay in between. CDR3: CASSQGTGIYEQYF. CDR3 bases: TGTGCCAGCAGCCAAGGTACGGGGATCTACGAGCAGTACTTC.

This chain uses TRBV18 with TRBJ2-7; 7 bases are shared with TRBD2. Per germline, CDR1 KGHSH and CDR2 LQKENI. This CDR3 comprises 15 residues. V trimming: 2 bases; J trimming: 3 bases; junction bases outside the gene matches: 7. CDR3 sequence reads: CASSPAQAGNYEQYF. The CDR3, as DNA: TGTGCCAGCTCACCAGCGCAAGCGGGGAACTACGAGCAGTACTTC.

The chain links TRBV4-2 to TRBJ2-3, with TRBD1 matching 9 bases. Germline lookup yields CDR1 LGHNA and CDR2 YNFKEQ. The CDR3 is made up of 17 amino acids. With V trimmed by 4 bases and J by 2 bases, 10 bases remained unmatched. As DNA, the CDR3 is TGTGCCAGCAGCCCCCAACAGGGGGCAGGGGTCACAGATACGCAGTATTTT. Its protein is CASSPQQGAGVTDTQYF.

The V call is TRBV27, the J call TRBJ2-2; unclear D gene. Germline CDR1 and CDR2: MNHEY and SMNVEV (reference sequence). The CDR3 spans 14 residues. The V end lost 2 bases, the J end lost 6 bases, and 10 bases lay between the germline ends. The CDR3 sequence is CASSLIRQAGELFF. The CDR3 DNA is TGTGCCAGCAGTTTAATTCGGCAGGCCGGGGAGCTGTTTTTT.

The chain is built from TRBV7-2 and TRBJ1-3; D not certain. V lost 2 bases, J lost 0 bases, and 8 bases lay in between. The CDR3 runs 15 residues. Germline values: CDR1 SGHTA, CDR2 FQGNSA. For the CDR3, the DNA is TGTGCCAGCAGCTTATTGATGTTCTCTGGAAACACCATATATTTT. Translating gives CASSLLMFSGNTIYF.

The rearrangement links TRBV9 to TRBJ2-1, with a weak D call TRBD2 (6 bases). The V gene's germline CDR1 is SGDLS and CDR2 YYNGEE. Trimming shortened V by 0 bases and J by 9 bases, and 16 bases separated the two germline ends. The CDR3 length is 15 residues. The CDR3 loop reads CASSVGGGVGGEQFF. DNA for the CDR3: TGTGCCAGCAGCGTAGGAGGCGGGGTGGGAGGTGAGCAGTTCTTC.

V usage is TRBV4-3 and J usage is TRBJ2-3, with D tentatively TRBD2 (6 bases). Germline V gene lookup returns CDR1 LGHNA and CDR2 YSLEER. This CDR3 contains 17 residues. V was clipped by 0 bases and J by 0 bases, with 13 bases between them. CDR3 residues: CASSQEYLAPSTDTQYF. CDR3 bases: TGCGCCAGCAGCCAAGAGTACCTAGCGCCGAGCACAGATACGCAGTATTTT.

Comments on this clone: Other DNA sequences in the sample encode the same CDR3. The rearrangement links TRBV9 to TRBJ2-7; D is uncertain. V gave up 0 bases and J gave up 3 bases, with 7 bases separating them. The CDR3 covers 13 residues. Germline V gene data show CDR1 as SGDLS and CDR2 as YYNGEE. In DNA form, the CDR3 reads TGTGCCAGCAGCGTAGCACCGGGCTACGAGCAGTACTTC. It specifies CASSVAPGYEQYF.

This clone has a single count. This chain uses TRBV7-2 with TRBJ2-1, with TRBD2 matching 12 bases. The length of the CDR3 is 14 residues. The germline V gene has CDR1 SGHTA and CDR2 FQGNSA. Trimming cost V 0 bases and J 10 bases; bases outside gene matches: 1. The chain's CDR3 is CASSLALAGGEQFF. The CDR3 region has the DNA TGTGCCAGCAGCTTAGCACTAGCGGGGGGCGAGCAGTTCTTC.

The chain combines TRBV11-1 with TRBJ2-1; TRBD2 is a possible D gene (6 bases). Per the germline V gene, CDR1 is SGHAT and CDR2 is FQDESV (reference sequence). The CDR3 has 15 amino acids. V lost 5 bases, J lost 6 bases, and 17 bases lay in between. The CDR3 loop is CASSLQRLGVNEQFF. Here the CDR3 DNA reads TGTGCCAGCAGCCTCCAGAGACTAGGAGTCAATGAGCAGTTCTTC. The full variable domain, completed using reference TRBV11-1 and TRBJ2-1, is EAEVAQSPRYKITEKSQAVAFWCDPISGHATLYWYRQILGQGPELLVQFQDESVVDDSQLPKDRFSAERLKGVDSTLKIQPAELGDSAMYLCASSLQRLGVNEQFFGPGTRLTVL.